The rows below give T cell receptor beta chains drawn from one sample of a study of CD8 T cells in ankylosing spondylitis. Each CDR3 protein gets one entry after TCRdb re-called the 5' RACE reads with MiXCR. The table shows about 800,000 distinct CDR3 sequences, with 10% to 15% occurring only once. What was sequenced was blood, either unsorted or a sorted T cell fraction (not recorded which). These receptors all come from a male donor with ankylosing spondylitis. CDR3s include the opening cysteine and the closing phenylalanine or tryptophan. D genes are given only for firm matches. A row's size may be missing; if present it is once, few, many or a size class.

>TRBJ2-7|-|-|TRBV9
TGTGCCAGCAGCACCTCAGGGGCTGACGAGCAGTACTTC
CASSTSGADEQYF
>TRBJ1-1|many|TRBD1|TRBV7-2
TGTGCCAGCAGCCGCGACAGGGTGAACACTGAAGCTTTCTTT
CASSRDRVNTEAFF
>TRBJ2-3|-|TRBD2|TRBV25-1
TGTGCCAGCAGGGGGGGGGAGTTAGGCACAGATACGCAGTATTTT
CASRGGELGTDTQYF
>TRBJ2-5|-|-|TRBV20-1
TGCAGTGCTGTAAACCAAGAGACCCAGTACTTC
CSAVNQETQYF
>TRBJ1-1|-|-|TRBV6-2/TRBV6-3
TGTGCCGGACGCCGCCCCGGGGATACTGAAGCTTTCTTT
CAGRRPGDTEAFF
>TRBJ2-4|-|TRBD2|TRBV5-1
TGCGCCAGCAGCTCCGGGACTAGCGGCCAAAACATTCAGTACTTC
CASSSGTSGQNIQYF
>TRBJ2-5|few|-|TRBV6-5
TGTGCCAGCAGTTACCGGCAGCCAACCCAAACCCAGTACTTC
CASSYRQPTQTQYF
>TRBJ2-5|-|-|TRBV24-1
TGTGCCACCAGTGACCCGGGCACAGCGGAGACCCAGTACTTC
CATSDPGTAETQYF
>TRBJ2-5|-|-|TRBV28
TGTGCCAGCAGTTTCGAGCGGGAGACCCAGTACTTC
CASSFERETQYF
>TRBJ2-7|-|TRBD2|TRBV6-2/TRBV6-3
TGTGCCAGCAGTTACCGTCGACTAGCGGGGGACTACGAGCAGTACTTC
CASSYRRLAGDYEQYF
>TRBJ2-7|few|-|TRBV7-3
TGTGCCAGCGCTTTAGTTCCCTACGAGCAGTACTTC
CASALVPYEQYF
>TRBJ2-1|-|TRBD1|TRBV12-3/TRBV12-4
TGTGCCAGCAGTACCGGGACAGGGGTGTGGAATGAGCAGTTCTTC
CASSTGTGVWNEQFF
>TRBJ2-3|-|TRBD2|TRBV9
TGTGCCAGCAGCTTCATCCCGCATAGCGGGGGAACAGATACGCAGTATTTT
CASSFIPHSGGTDTQYF
>TRBJ1-1|-|-|TRBV5-1
TGCGCCAGCAGGGGGACATTCGGGAACACTGAAGCTTTCTTT
CASRGTFGNTEAFF
>TRBJ1-2|-|-|TRBV2
TGTGCCAGCAGTGAGATAGACTATGGCTACACCTTC
CASSEIDYGYTF
>TRBJ2-7|many|TRBD1|TRBV4-3
TGCGCCAGCAGCCTTGGACAGGGAAGCGACGAGCAGTACTTC
CASSLGQGSDEQYF
>TRBJ1-1|-|TRBD1|TRBV5-1
TGCGCCAGTCAACAGGGGGCTGAGACTGAAGCTTTCTTT
CASQQGAETEAFF
>TRBJ1-6|-|-|TRBV5-1
TGCGCCAGCAGCTTCGAAGGACGAGGGGCCTATAATTCACCCCTCCACTTT
CASSFEGRGAYNSPLHF
>TRBJ1-2|few|TRBD1|TRBV30
TGTGCCACCCGGGACAGGGGATTTGGCTACACCTTC
CATRDRGFGYTF
>TRBJ2-5|many|-|TRBV9
TGTGCCAGCAGCGCCTCCACCCAAGAGACCCAGTACTTC
CASSASTQETQYF
>TRBJ2-5|-|-|TRBV28
TGTGCCAGCAGTTTGGGGACCAAGGAGACCCAGTACTTC
CASSLGTKETQYF
>TRBJ2-5|few|-|TRBV20-1
TGCAGTGCTAGTGTCTTGTTTATGGAGACCCAGTACTTC
CSASVLFMETQYF
>TRBJ2-2|-|TRBD1|TRBV12-3/TRBV12-4
TGTGCCAGCATCTTGGGACAGGGGGCCCACACCGGGGAGCTGTTTTTT
CASILGQGAHTGELFF
>TRBJ1-1|many|-|TRBV4-1
TGCGCCAGCACCCCTCAAGAGATAATCACGTCCGGCGCTGAAGCTTTCTTT
CASTPQEIITSGAEAFF
>TRBJ2-7|few|-|TRBV20-1
TGCAGTGCTAGAATTTGGCAGGGGTACGAGCAGTACTTC
CSARIWQGYEQYF
>TRBJ2-3|-|-|TRBV10-3
TGTGCCTCGGCATTGGGAGTCAGGACAGATACGCAGTATTTT
CASALGVRTDTQYF
>TRBJ1-2|few|-|TRBV28
TGTGCCAGTCAATTACAGGGTTACTATGGCTACACCTTC
CASQLQGYYGYTF
>TRBJ2-1|-|-|TRBV20-1
TGCAGTGCTAGTTTGCAGGCTCACAATGAGCAGTTCTTC
CSASLQAHNEQFF
>TRBJ1-2|few|-|TRBV7-2
TGTGCCAGCAGCTCAGGGGTCGGCTACACCTTC
CASSSGVGYTF
>TRBJ2-5|many|TRBD1|TRBV5-5
TGTGCCAGCAGCTTGGGGACAGGGTTCCAAGAGACCCAGTACTTC
CASSLGTGFQETQYF
>TRBJ2-7|-|-|TRBV6-1
TGTGCCAGCAGTGAGGGCGGGAATAACTACGAGCAGTACTTC
CASSEGGNNYEQYF
>TRBJ2-7|-|-|TRBV14
TGTGCCAGCAGCAAATCCGCGGGTCTCGAGCAGTACTTC
CASSKSAGLEQYF
>TRBJ2-5|-|-|TRBV20-1
TGCAGTGCTAGCGGCTATACCAAGGAGACCCAGTACTTC
CSASGYTKETQYF
>TRBJ2-7|few|-|TRBV5-1
TGCGCCAGCAGCTGGCAAGGATTACTTTACGAGCAGTACTTC
CASSWQGLLYEQYF
>TRBJ1-1|many|-|TRBV4-2
TGTGCCAGCAGCCAAGACGGTCTAGGGCGATATGAAGCTTTCTTT
CASSQDGLGRYEAFF
>TRBJ2-4|-|-|TRBV2
TGTGCCAGCAGTGAAAGAGAGGCCAAAAACATTCAGTACTTC
CASSEREAKNIQYF
>TRBJ2-7|-|-|TRBV9
TGTGCCAGCAGCGTAGACCCCCCGGGGGAGCAGTACTTC
CASSVDPPGEQYF
>TRBJ2-5|-|TRBD2|TRBV7-9
TGTGCCAGCTCCCTGGGGCTAGCGGGATCGGAGGAGACCCAGTACTTC
CASSLGLAGSEETQYF
>TRBJ1-5|-|-|TRBV7-2
TGTGCCAGCAGCTTAGATGGGCTAGGCAATCAGCCCCAGCATTTT
CASSLDGLGNQPQHF
>TRBJ2-5|-|-|TRBV7-2
TGTGCCAGCAGCTTAGGGCCAGGGGAGGCAGAGACCCAGTACTTC
CASSLGPGEAETQYF
>TRBJ2-7|once|TRBD1|TRBV28
TGTGCCAGCAGCCTTTGGGGACAGGGGGCCTACGAGCAGTACTTC
CASSLWGQGAYEQYF
>TRBJ2-7|many|TRBD2|TRBV10-3
TGTGCCACCAGCGGGAGTAGGTCCTACGAGCAGTACTTC
CATSGSRSYEQYF
>TRBJ1-6|many|-|TRBV4-2
TGTGCCAGCAGCCAAGATTTGACAGATTCCTACGGACCCCTCCACTTT
CASSQDLTDSYGPLHF
>TRBJ2-2|few|-|TRBV28
TGTGCCAGCAGGCCTCTGGGCACCGGGGAGCTGTTTTTT
CASRPLGTGELFF
>TRBJ2-3|-|TRBD1|TRBV29-1
TGCAGCGTGAAGGACAGGGGACCCACAGATACGCAGTATTTT
CSVKDRGPTDTQYF
>TRBJ1-1|few|-|TRBV28
TGTGCCAGCAGTTCGCGGGGGGACACTGAAGCTTTCTTT
CASSSRGDTEAFF
>TRBJ2-3|few|-|TRBV7-2
TGTGCCAGCAGACCTACCTGGGGGCGGATTACAGATACGCAGTATTTT
CASRPTWGRITDTQYF
>TRBJ1-3|many|-|TRBV12-3/TRBV12-4
TGTGCCAGCAGTTTATCCCGGGGCGGAAACACCATATATTTT
CASSLSRGGNTIYF
>TRBJ1-5|few|-|TRBV19
TGTGCCAGTAGTCGGGGCCGTTCGGCTCAGCCCCAGCATTTT
CASSRGRSAQPQHF
>TRBJ1-1|many|-|TRBV5-1
TGCGCCAGCAGCTTAGAGACTGGGGGCACTGAAGCTTTCTTT
CASSLETGGTEAFF
>TRBJ2-5|many|-|TRBV5-6
TGTGCCAGCAGCTTGCCCGGGTCGGAGACCCAGTACTTC
CASSLPGSETQYF
>TRBJ1-1|-|-|TRBV7-2
TGTGCCAGCAGCCTCTCCGTAGGGGTCCGGGGCACTGAAGCTTTCTTT
CASSLSVGVRGTEAFF
>TRBJ2-3|few|TRBD2|TRBV6-1
TGTGCCAGCTTGCGGCCTAGCGGGGAAAACACAGATACGCAGTATTTT
CASLRPSGENTDTQYF
>TRBJ1-5|few|TRBD1|TRBV6-2/TRBV6-3
TGTGCCAGCAGTGTCGGACAGGGATTAGATCAGCCCCAGCATTTT
CASSVGQGLDQPQHF
>TRBJ2-1|many|TRBD2|TRBV29-1
TGCAGCGCGGGGGGTGGGGCTGCGACGTACAATGAGCAGTTCTTC
CSAGGGAATYNEQFF
>TRBJ2-2|-|-|TRBV12-3/TRBV12-4
TGTGCCAGCACCAAACTCGGGGGGCGGCCGACAGCCGGGGAGCTGTTTTTT
CASTKLGGRPTAGELFF
>TRBJ2-3|few|-|TRBV5-1
TGCGCCAGCAGCTGGGACGGGCAGCCGGGCACAGATACGCAGTATTTT
CASSWDGQPGTDTQYF
>TRBJ1-1|many|TRBD1|TRBV12-3/TRBV12-4
TGTGCCAGCAGTTTAGATTGGACAGGGGAAGCTTTCTTT
CASSLDWTGEAFF